Listed below are T cell receptor beta chains from one sample, sequenced in a study of cytomegalovirus exposure and HLA in healthy donors. Produced via immunoSEQ multiplex PCR; TCRdb's table is partial and in-frame only. Here the sample spans under 200,000 clones, approximately 73% being singletons. Material for sequencing was PBMCs. These receptors were taken from a woman under 30 in good health and CMV-seropositive. Each CDR3 is given with its conserved first and last residue. Fields, in order: clone size, V gene, D gene, J gene, CDR3 DNA, CDR3 protein. The D gene is left open where the match is weak. Clone size is stated in some rows and not others, as once, few, many or a class when expanded.

NA	TRBV7-2	NA	TRBJ1-2	TGTGCCAGCAGCTTTTTGGCGGCTAACTATGGCTACACCTTC	CASSFLAANYGYTF
NA	TRBV5-1	TRBD1	TRBJ2-1	TGCGCCAGCAGCGCGGGACAGGGGGCTAGTAATGAGCAGTTCTTC	CASSAGQGASNEQFF
NA	TRBV21-1	NA	TRBJ2-7	TGTGCCAGCAGCACCACAGGAGTTTTC	CASSTTGVF
NA	TRBV19	NA	TRBJ2-1	TGTGCCAGTTCCCATGGGGGGGCTGGGAATGAGCAGTTCTTC	CASSHGGAGNEQFF
NA	TRBV5-4	TRBD1	TRBJ2-3	TGTGCCAGCAGCTTGGGGGGACAGGGGGCACGGGATACGCAGTATTTT	CASSLGGQGARDTQYF
NA	TRBV7-2	NA	TRBJ2-3	TGTGCCAGCAGCCCCCGGAGGGGATCTAGCACAGATACGCAGTATTTT	CASSPRRGSSTDTQYF
NA	TRBV29-1	TRBD2	TRBJ2-1	TGCAGCACACAACGGGTGGGGGGGGACAATGAGCAGTTCTTC	CSTQRVGGDNEQFF
NA	TRBV6-5	TRBD1	TRBJ1-2	TGTGCCACCCAAGGGGGCGAGGACTATGGCTACACCTTC	CATQGGEDYGYTF
NA	TRBV6-6	NA	TRBJ2-7	TGTGCCAGCAGTTACCAACGTACAGGGATCTGGGAGCAGTACTTC	CASSYQRTGIWEQYF
NA	TRBV7-2	NA	TRBJ2-7	TGTGCCAGCAGCTCGCCCGAGCGAGGGGGCTACGAGCAGTACTTC	CASSSPERGGYEQYF
NA	TRBV28	TRBD2	TRBJ2-5	TGTGCCAGCAGTTGGGCTAGCGGCTTTGAGACCCAGTACTTC	CASSWASGFETQYF
NA	TRBV7-2	TRBD2	TRBJ2-7	TGTGCCAGCAGCACGCGGGGGAGCTCCTACGAGCAGTACTTC	CASSTRGSSYEQYF
NA	TRBV5-1	TRBD2	TRBJ2-2	TGCGCCAGCAGCTGGACTAGCGGGGGGACTAAAGCCGGGGAGCTGTTTTTT	CASSWTSGGTKAGELFF
NA	TRBV5-5	NA	TRBJ2-7	TGTGCCAGCAGCTCCTGGGGAGGGGGCTACGAGCAGTACTTC	CASSSWGGGYEQYF
NA	TRBV2	TRBD1	TRBJ1-2	TGTGCCAGCAGCCCCGACCGGGACAGGGGCCATGGCTACACCTTC	CASSPDRDRGHGYTF
NA	TRBV5-4	NA	TRBJ1-2	TGTGCCAGCAGCTTTGGCTTTGATGGCTACACCTTC	CASSFGFDGYTF
few	TRBV7-8	NA	TRBJ1-1	TGTGCCAGCAGCCAGAGTGGGAGGGCCGAAGCTTTCTTT	CASSQSGRAEAFF
NA	TRBV19	NA	TRBJ2-6	TGTGCCAGTAGTATAGATCCTACCTCTGGGGCCAACGTCCTGACTTTC	CASSIDPTSGANVLTF
NA	TRBV6-1	TRBD2	TRBJ2-5	TGTGCCAGCAGTGAAGTGAGCGGGGGACAAGAGACCCAGTACTTC	CASSEVSGGQETQYF
NA	TRBV6-6	TRBD1	TRBJ1-6	TGTGCCAGCAGACGGACAGGGGGAGATTCACCCCTCCACTTT	CASRRTGGDSPLHF
NA	TRBV7-2	TRBD1	TRBJ2-7	TGTGCCAGCAGCCAACAGGGGTCTACCTACGAGCAGTACTTC	CASSQQGSTYEQYF
NA	TRBV27	TRBD1	TRBJ2-1	TGTGCCAGCAGCGAACAGGGGCTGCCCTACAATGAGCAGTTCTTC	CASSEQGLPYNEQFF
NA	TRBV18	TRBD2	TRBJ2-7	TGTGCCAGCTCAGAAGCGGGGGGGCACTACGAGCAGTACTTC	CASSEAGGHYEQYF
NA	TRBV18	TRBD1	TRBJ1-6	TGTGCCAGCTCCCTAAGGACAGGGCAGGATTCACCCCTCCACTTT	CASSLRTGQDSPLHF
NA	TRBV4-3	TRBD2	TRBJ2-7	TGCGCCAGCAGCCAAGGTTCGGGGGGGCGGGTGAGGGAGCAGTACTTC	CASSQGSGGRVREQYF
NA	TRBV15	TRBD1	TRBJ1-4	TGTGCCACCAGCTCAAGACAGGGATGGGGAAAACTGTTTTTT	CATSSRQGWGKLFF
NA	TRBV12-5	NA	TRBJ1-4	TGTGCTAGTGGTCCCCCCAGAGCGGGGGGGTCTTACGAAAAACTGTTTTTT	CASGPPRAGGSYEKLFF
once	TRBV7-2	NA	TRBJ2-7	TGTGCCAGCAGCTTAGGGGGGAGGCCATCGCCCTACGAGCAGTACTTC	CASSLGGRPSPYEQYF
NA	TRBV7-2	TRBD1	TRBJ2-5	TGTGCCAGCAGCTTCGGTTGGACAGGGGGAAGGGAGACCCAGTACTTC	CASSFGWTGGRETQYF
few	TRBV9	TRBD1	TRBJ1-5	TGTGCCAGCAGCGTAGATGGGACAGGGGATCAGCCCCAGCATTTT	CASSVDGTGDQPQHF
NA	TRBV10-3	NA	TRBJ2-1	TGTGCCATCAGTGAGGGACATACCAGCTCCTACAATGAGCAGTTCTTC	CAISEGHTSSYNEQFF
NA	TRBV9	NA	TRBJ2-2	TGTGCCAGCAGCCCTAACACCGGGGAGCTGTTTTTT	CASSPNTGELFF
once	TRBV10-3	TRBD2	TRBJ2-3	TGTGCCATCAGAGCCGGGACTAGCGGGGGGGCCACGGTCCGGCAGTATTTT	CAIRAGTSGGATVRQYF
once	TRBV6-5	NA	TRBJ2-5	TGTGCCAGCAGTTACCGTGGCGGTCAAGAGACCCAGTACTTC	CASSYRGGQETQYF
NA	TRBV6-6	NA	TRBJ2-1	TGTGCCAGCAGTTACCAGTCAGGTGAGCAGTTCTTC	CASSYQSGEQFF
NA	TRBV6-5	NA	TRBJ1-2	TGTGCCAGCAGTTACTCTACGGATGGCTACACCTTC	CASSYSTDGYTF
once	TRBV5-1	TRBD2	TRBJ2-1	TGCGCCAGCAGCTTAGGGAAGCGGGGGGTCTCCTACAATGAGCAGTTCTTC	CASSLGKRGVSYNEQFF